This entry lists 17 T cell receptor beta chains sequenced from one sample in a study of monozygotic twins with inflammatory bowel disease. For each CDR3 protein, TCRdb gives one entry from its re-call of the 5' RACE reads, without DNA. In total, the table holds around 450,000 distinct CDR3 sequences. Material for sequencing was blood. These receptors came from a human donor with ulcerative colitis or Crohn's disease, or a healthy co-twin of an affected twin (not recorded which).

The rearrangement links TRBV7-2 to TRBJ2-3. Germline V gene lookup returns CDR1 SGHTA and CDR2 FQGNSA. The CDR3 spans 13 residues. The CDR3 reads CASSVLVTDTQYF.

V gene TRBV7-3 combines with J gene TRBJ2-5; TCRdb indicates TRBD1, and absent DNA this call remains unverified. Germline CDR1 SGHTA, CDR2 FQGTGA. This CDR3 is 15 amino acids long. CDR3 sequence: CASSLGETSGATQYF.

The CDR3 reads CSASNAGPTAKNIQYF. The rearrangement uses TRBV20-1 and TRBJ2-4; no DNA is available, so the TRBD2 call from TCRdb remains unchecked. The CDR3 contains 16 residues. Germline assignment: CDR1 DFQATT and CDR2 SNEGSKA (reference sequence).

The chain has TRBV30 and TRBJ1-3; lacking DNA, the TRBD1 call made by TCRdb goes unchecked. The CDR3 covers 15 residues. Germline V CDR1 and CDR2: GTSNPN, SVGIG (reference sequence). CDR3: CAWSREGASGNTIYF.

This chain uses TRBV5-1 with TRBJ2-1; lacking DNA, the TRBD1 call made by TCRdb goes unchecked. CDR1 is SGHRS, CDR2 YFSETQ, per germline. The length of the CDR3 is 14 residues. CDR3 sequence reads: CASSFSGEANEQFF.

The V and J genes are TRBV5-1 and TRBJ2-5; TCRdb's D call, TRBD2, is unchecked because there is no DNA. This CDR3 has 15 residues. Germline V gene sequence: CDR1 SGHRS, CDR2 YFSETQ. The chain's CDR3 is CASSLVGTSVETQYF.

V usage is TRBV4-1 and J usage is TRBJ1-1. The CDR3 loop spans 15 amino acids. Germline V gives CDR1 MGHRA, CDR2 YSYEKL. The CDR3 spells CASSQDAGLGTEAFF.

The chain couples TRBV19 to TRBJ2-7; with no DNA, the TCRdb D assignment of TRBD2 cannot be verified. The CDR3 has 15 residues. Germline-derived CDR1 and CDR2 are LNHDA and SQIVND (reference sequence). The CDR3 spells CASSPRGRSTYEQYF. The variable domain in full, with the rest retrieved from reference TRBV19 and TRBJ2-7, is DGGITQSPKYLFRKEGQNVTLSCEQNLNHDAMYWYRQDPGQGLRLIYYSQIVNDFQKGDIAEGYSVSREKKESFPLTVTSAQKNPTAFYLCASSPRGRSTYEQYFGPGTRLTVT.

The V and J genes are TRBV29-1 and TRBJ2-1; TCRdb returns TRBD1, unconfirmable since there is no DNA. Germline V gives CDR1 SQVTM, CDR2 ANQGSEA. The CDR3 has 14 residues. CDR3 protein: CSGTGIDSYNEQFF.

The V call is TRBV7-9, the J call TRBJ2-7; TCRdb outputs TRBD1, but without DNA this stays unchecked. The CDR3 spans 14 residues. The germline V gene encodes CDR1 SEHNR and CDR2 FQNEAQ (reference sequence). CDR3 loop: CASSFATDRDEQYF.

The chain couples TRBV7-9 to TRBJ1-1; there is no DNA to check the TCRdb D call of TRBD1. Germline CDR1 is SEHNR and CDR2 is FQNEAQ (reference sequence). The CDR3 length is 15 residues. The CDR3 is CASSQRGGVSTEAFF.

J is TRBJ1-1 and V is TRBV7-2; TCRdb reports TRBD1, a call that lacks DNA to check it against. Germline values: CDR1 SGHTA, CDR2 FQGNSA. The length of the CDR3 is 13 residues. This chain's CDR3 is CASSFDRDTEAFF.

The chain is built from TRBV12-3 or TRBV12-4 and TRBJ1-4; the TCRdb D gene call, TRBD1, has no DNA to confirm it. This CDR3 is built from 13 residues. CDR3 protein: CASEGGSGEKLFF.

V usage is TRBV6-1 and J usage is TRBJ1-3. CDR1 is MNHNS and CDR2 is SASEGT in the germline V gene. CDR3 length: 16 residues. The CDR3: CASSEDKAGSFNTIYF.

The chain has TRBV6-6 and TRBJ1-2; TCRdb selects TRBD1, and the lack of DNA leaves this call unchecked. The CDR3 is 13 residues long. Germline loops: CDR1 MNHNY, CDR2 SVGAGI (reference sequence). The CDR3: CASTGTGRYGYTF.

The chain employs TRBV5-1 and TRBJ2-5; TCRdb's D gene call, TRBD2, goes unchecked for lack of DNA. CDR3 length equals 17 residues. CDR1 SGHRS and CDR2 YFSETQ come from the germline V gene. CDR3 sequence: CASSLMASGGAVETQYF. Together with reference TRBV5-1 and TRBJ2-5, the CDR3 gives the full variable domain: KAGVTQTPRYLIKTRGQQVTLSCSPISGHRSVSWYQQTPGQGLQFLFEYFSETQRNKGNFPGRFSGRQFSNSRSEMNVSTLELGDSALYLCASSLMASGGAVETQYFGPGTRLLVL.

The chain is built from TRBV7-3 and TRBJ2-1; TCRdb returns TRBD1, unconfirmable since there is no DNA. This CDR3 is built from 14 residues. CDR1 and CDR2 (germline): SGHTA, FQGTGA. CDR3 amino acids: CASSPGTANNEQFF.